The next 21 T cell receptor beta chains were all read from a single sample in a study of blood T cell repertoires in COVID-19. Produced via immunoSEQ multiplex PCR; TCRdb's table is partial and in-frame only. Of about 70,000 clones listed, about 73% are singletons. The sequenced sample consisted of peripheral blood. These receptors originate from a woman between 65 and 79 years old with acute or convalescent COVID-19.

The chain employs TRBV5-8 and TRBJ2-3, with D possibly matching TRBD2 (6 bases). Trimming took 4 bases from V and 2 from J, leaving 14 bases between them. CDR1 is SGHTS and CDR2 is YDEGEE in the germline V gene. The CDR3 spans 15 residues. The CDR3 spells CASSPGDGSTDTQYF. CDR3 bases: TGTGCCAGCAGCCCGGGGGACGGATCCACAGATACGCAGTATTTT.

The CDR3 coding sequence is TGTGCCAGCTCACCGCAGTCGGGAGAGACTGAAGCTTTCTTT. Translating it yields CASSPQSGETEAFF. This chain links TRBV18 with TRBJ1-1; no reliable D call. Deletions cut 3 bases from V and 5 bases from J, with 13 bases between. The germline CDR1 and CDR2 sequences are KGHSH and LQKENI. The CDR3 is made up of 14 amino acids.

This clone has only one observation. The chain employs TRBV14 and TRBJ2-5; D might be TRBD1 (6 bases). V was clipped by 2 bases and J by 1 base, with 14 bases between them. Germline V gene sequence: CDR1 SGHDN, CDR2 FVKESK. The CDR3 covers 16 residues. DNA for the CDR3: TGTGCCAGCAGCCAACTTACCGGACAGCCCCAAGAGACCCAGTACTTC. Its translation is CASSQLTGQPQETQYF.

This rearrangement joins TRBV5-4 to TRBJ1-2, with a weak D call TRBD1 (5 bases). The CDR3 is made up of 15 amino acids. The germline gives CDR1 SGHNT, CDR2 YYREEE (reference sequence). With 0 bases removed from V and 0 bases from J, the gap between germline ends came to 9 bases. In nucleotides, the CDR3 is TGTGCCAGCAGCTTGGGAGGGGACTCTAACTATGGCTACACCTTC. Its protein is CASSLGGDSNYGYTF.

This clone was counted at least ten times. The CDR3 protein is CASSHGGMGTKNNEQFF. The CDR3, as DNA: TGTGCCAGCAGTCACGGTGGGATGGGGACAAAGAACAATGAGCAGTTCTTC. This chain connects TRBV6-2 or TRBV6-3 to TRBJ2-1, with D perhaps TRBD1 (6 bases). Trimming removed 5 bases at V and 5 bases at J, with 22 bases between. The CDR3 runs to 17 residues. Germline assignment: CDR1 MNHEY and CDR2 SVGEGT.

V gene TRBV7-2 combines with J gene TRBJ2-4; TRBD2 might be the D (6 bases). Trimming stripped 4 bases from V and 9 bases from J, with 13 bases between. The CDR3 loop spans 13 amino acids. Per the germline V gene, CDR1 is SGHTA and CDR2 is FQGNSA. The CDR3 DNA follows: TGTGCCAGCAGCTCGTTGTTAGCGGCCATTCAGTACTTC. Protein: CASSSLLAAIQYF. The whole variable domain, remainder taken from reference TRBV7-2 and TRBJ2-4, is GAGVSQSPSNKVTEKGKDVELRCDPISGHTALYWYRQSLGQGLEFLIYFQGNSAPDKSGLPSDRFSAERTGGSVSTLTIQRTQQEDSAVYLCASSSLLAAIQYFGAGTRLSVL.

The rearrangement links TRBV7-2 to TRBJ1-2; D is perhaps TRBD1 (6 bases). The CDR3 sequence is 13 residues long. Trimming took 3 bases from V and 4 from J, leaving 9 bases between them. CDR1 SGHTA and CDR2 FQGNSA come from the germline V gene. In DNA, the CDR3 is TGTGCCAGCAGCTTGGGGGGGGCCTATGGCTACACCTTC. Translated, it gives CASSLGGAYGYTF.

The chain links TRBV6-5 to TRBJ2-3; D gene unclear. The CDR3 runs to 15 residues. Trimming removed 6 bases at V and 0 bases at J, with 13 bases between. The V gene's germline CDR1 is MNHEY and CDR2 SVGAGI. This chain's CDR3 is CASSLAPISTDTQYF. The CDR3 bases are TGTGCCAGCAGCCTTGCGCCGATTAGCACAGATACGCAGTATTTT.

The genes are TRBV4-2 and TRBJ2-2; TRBD2 is a possible D gene (5 bases). V was shortened by 1 base and J by 5 bases, with 11 bases between the two germline ends. CDR1 is LGHNA, CDR2 YNFKEQ, per germline. This CDR3 region has 15 residues. CDR3: CASSQAAGSTGELFF. CDR3 nucleotides: TGTGCCAGCAGCCAAGCTGCTGGGAGTACCGGGGAGCTGTTTTTT.

In DNA form, the CDR3 reads TGCGCCAGCAGCTTGGCGGGAGCTAATGAAAAACTGTTTTTT. Encoded protein: CASSLAGANEKLFF. V gene TRBV5-1 combines with J gene TRBJ1-4, with D hard to call. Germline V CDR1 and CDR2: SGHRS, YFSETQ. This CDR3 spans 14 amino acids. V was cut by 0 bases and J by 3 bases, with 6 bases left in between.

In its sample, this clone was seen a few times. Germline is not matched at one junction end, which may reflect a read error. The CDR3 DNA reads as TGTGCCAGCAGTCCAGGGACAGGGATCAATCAGCCCCTGCATTTT. Translating gives CASSPGTGINQPLHF. The chain carries TRBV28 and TRBJ1-5; TRBD1 matches at 9 bases. This CDR3 spans 15 amino acids. CDR1 and CDR2 from the germline V gene are MDHEN and SYDVKM.

The J gene is TRBJ2-7, the V gene TRBV19; 14 nucleotides line up with TRBD2. Losses at the gene ends were 5 bases for V and 2 bases for J; bases not matched to a gene: 8. CDR3 length: 17 amino acids. In germline, CDR1 is LNHDA, CDR2 SQIVND (reference sequence). DNA for the CDR3: TGTGCCAGTAGTTTCCGGACTAGCGGGAGGCCAACCTACGAGCAGTACTTC. It encodes CASSFRTSGRPTYEQYF.

V gene TRBV12-5 combines with J gene TRBJ2-1, with 10 bases fitting TRBD1. In germline, CDR1 is LGHNT, CDR2 FRNRAP. This CDR3 has 15 residues. V trimming: 5 bases; J trimming: 7 bases; junction bases outside the gene matches: 8. The CDR3, as DNA: TGTGCTAGTGGTCCGGGACAGGGGTATCGAAATGAGCAGTTCTTC. It codes for CASGPGQGYRNEQFF.

The rearrangement uses TRBV10-3 and TRBJ1-1; no reliable D call. V dropped 5 bases and J dropped 2 bases, with 6 bases sitting between them. CDR3 length: 12 residues. CDR1 and CDR2 (germline): ENHRY, SYGVKD. The chain's CDR3 is CAISTQNTEAFF. CDR3 DNA sequence: TGTGCCATCAGTACACAAAACACTGAAGCTTTCTTT.

The gene calls are TRBV6-5 and TRBJ1-5; no firm D call. V lost 7 bases and J 2 bases, leaving 15 bases between the germline ends. The CDR3 length is 15 residues. Germline CDR1 and CDR2: MNHEY and SVGAGI. This CDR3 is CASKPHLLGNQPQHF. The CDR3 region has the DNA TGTGCCAGCAAACCACACCTCCTTGGCAATCAGCCCCAGCATTTT.

V is TRBV9 and J is TRBJ2-3; 10 bases line up with TRBD2. The CDR3 is 17 residues long. CDR1 and CDR2 from the germline V gene are SGDLS and YYNGEE. V gave up 0 bases and J gave up 5 bases; unmatched junction bases: 9. CDR3 sequence reads: CASSVGRAGGPIDTQYF. CDR3 DNA: TGTGCCAGCAGCGTAGGGCGAGCGGGGGGGCCGATAGATACGCAGTATTTT.

A note on this clone: One end of the junction varies from germline; a read error may be responsible. The CDR3 spells CASSLGEQAHTGELFF. As DNA, the CDR3 is TGTGCCAGCAGCCTAGGGGAACAGGCGCACACCGGGGAGCTGTTTTTT. The chain links TRBV13 to TRBJ2-2, with a weak D call TRBD1 (5 bases). Germline assignment: CDR1 PRHDT and CDR2 FYEKMQ (reference sequence). CDR3 length: 16 residues.

The V gene is TRBV5-1, the J gene TRBJ2-1, with TRBD2 identical over 9 bases. CDR1 and CDR2 from the germline V gene are SGHRS and YFSETQ. V trimming: 0 bases; J trimming: 4 bases; junction bases outside the gene matches: 2. The CDR3 runs 15 residues. CDR3 DNA: TGCGCCAGCAGCTTGGAGACTAGCGGATACAATGAGCAGTTCTTC. This encodes CASSLETSGYNEQFF.

The chain couples TRBV6-5 to TRBJ1-6, with D unresolved. Per germline, CDR1 MNHEY and CDR2 SVGAGI. CDR3 length: 13 amino acids. Trimming pared 6 bases from V and 3 bases from J, leaving 6 bases between. The CDR3 sequence is CASRRDYNSPLHF. For the CDR3, the DNA is TGTGCCAGCAGGAGAGACTATAATTCACCCCTCCACTTT.

V gene TRBV25-1 combines with J gene TRBJ1-4; D is possibly TRBD1 (5 bases). The CDR3 runs 15 residues. The germline V gene has CDR1 MGHDK and CDR2 SYGVNS. Trimming cost V 1 base and J 7 bases, with 13 bases left between them. The CDR3 region has the DNA TGTGCCAGCAGTGAATTGCTTGGGGCAGGTGAAAAACTGTTTTTT. It translates to CASSELLGAGEKLFF.

The chain has TRBV29-1 and TRBJ1-1; 7 bases match TRBD1. V lost 4 bases, J lost 2 bases, and 1 base stayed unmatched. Germline V CDR1 and CDR2: SQVTM, ANQGSEA. The CDR3 totals 12 residues. CDR3 in DNA: TGCAGCGTTGGACAGGGTAACACTGAAGCTTTCTTT. Its protein product is CSVGQGNTEAFF.